This T cell receptor (beta chain) was found in a study of blood T cell repertoires in COVID-19. The CDR3 has 15 residues. Trimming pared 2 bases from V and 2 bases from J, leaving 13 bases between. CDR1 LGHNA and CDR2 YNFKEQ come from the germline V gene. Clones were sequenced by immunoSEQ multiplex PCR, and TCRdb holds only the in-frame ones, with some missing. The repertoire holds about 260,000 clones, with around 89% as singletons. The source of this sequence is a woman in her twenties or thirties with acute COVID-19. The V gene is TRBV4-2, the J gene TRBJ2-7, with D possibly being TRBD2 (5 bases). Sequenced sample: PBMCs or T cells enriched from blood (not recorded which). The CDR3 loop is CASSQLGVETYEQYF. The CDR3 DNA reads TGTGCCAGCAGCCAACTCGGGGTAGAAACCTACGAGCAGTACTTC.